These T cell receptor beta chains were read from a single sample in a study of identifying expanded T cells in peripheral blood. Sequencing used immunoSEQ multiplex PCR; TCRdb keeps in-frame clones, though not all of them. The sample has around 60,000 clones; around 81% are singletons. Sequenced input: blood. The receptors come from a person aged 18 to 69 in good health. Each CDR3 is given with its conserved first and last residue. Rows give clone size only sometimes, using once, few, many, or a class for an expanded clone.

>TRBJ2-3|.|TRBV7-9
CASSPTSGGVTDTQYF
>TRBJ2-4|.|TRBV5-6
CASSLKGGAVGDIQYF
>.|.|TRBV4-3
CASSQVSTSGAYEQYF
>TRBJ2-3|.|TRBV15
CATSRVSGQRDTQYF
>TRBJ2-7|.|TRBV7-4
CASSGAGPTYEQYF
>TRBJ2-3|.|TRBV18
CASFSFADTDTQYF
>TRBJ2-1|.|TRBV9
CASTVGADIRNEQFF
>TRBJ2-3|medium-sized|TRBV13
CASSLVDLGTDTQYF
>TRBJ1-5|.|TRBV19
CASSTANSNQPQHF
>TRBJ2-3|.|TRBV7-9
CASSPGLAGRTDTQYF
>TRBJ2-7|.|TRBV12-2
CASRLAGLSYEQYF
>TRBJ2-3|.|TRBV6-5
CASRTGLPSHTQYF
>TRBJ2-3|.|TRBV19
CASSRSGRGGTDTQYF
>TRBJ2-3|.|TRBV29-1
CSVEDPSLPDTQYF
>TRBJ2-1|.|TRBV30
CAWSRQGSYNEQFF
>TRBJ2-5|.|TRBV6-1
CASSESRGYQETQYF
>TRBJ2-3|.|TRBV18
CASSPGQEISTDTQYF
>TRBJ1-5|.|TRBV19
CASWSSGQWNQPQHF
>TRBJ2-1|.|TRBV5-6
CASSLQGDTSSYNEQFF
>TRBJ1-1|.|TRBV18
CASSPTWAAQNTEAFF
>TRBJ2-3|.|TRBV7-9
CASSLASGQGARDTQYF
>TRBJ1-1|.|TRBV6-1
CASSEGVRGNTEAFF
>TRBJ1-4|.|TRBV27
CASSSSPTNEKLFF
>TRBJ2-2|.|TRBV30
CAWSVSRVGTGELFF
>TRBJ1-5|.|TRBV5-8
CASSPGSTLYNQPQHF
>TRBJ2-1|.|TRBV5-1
CASSPPDGVTDEQFF
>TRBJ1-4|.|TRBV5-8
CASSHGQVDFEKLFF
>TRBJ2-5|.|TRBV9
CASSPLDRVETQYF
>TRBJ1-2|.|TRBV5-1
CASSLDGGDGYTF